The 18 T cell receptor beta chains listed next were all sequenced from one sample in a study of response to subunit inactivated influenza vaccine. TCRdb re-derived calls from the RT-PCR reads in MiXCR, one entry per CDR3 protein. The sample shows over 750,000 distinct CDR3 sequences, 21% of them seen only once. Sequenced material: PBMCs from blood, taken 5 to 6 days after vaccination. These receptors originate from a man in his fifties who received an inactivated influenza vaccine.

This clonotype has just a few counts. This chain joins TRBV28 and TRBJ2-7; D unresolved. This CDR3 has 12 residues. Germline V gives CDR1 MDHEN, CDR2 SYDVKM. Deletions cut 7 bases from V and 2 bases from J, with 9 bases between. The CDR3 DNA is TGTGCCAGCAAGGGCGTCCCCTACGAGCAGTACTTC. Translation gives CASKGVPYEQYF.

Ten or more counts support this clonotype. J is TRBJ2-7 and V is TRBV4-3, with 7 bases that match TRBD2. The CDR3 has 17 amino acids. Germline CDR1 is LGHNA and CDR2 is YSLEER. V lost 0 bases, J lost 0 bases, and 8 bases stayed unmatched. The CDR3 reads CASSQEWLAVSSYEQYF. CDR3 DNA: TGCGCCAGCAGCCAAGAGTGGCTAGCGGTAAGCTCCTACGAGCAGTACTTC.

The chain couples TRBV5-1 to TRBJ1-2; 7 bases line up with TRBD1. The CDR3 is 13 amino acids. V was pared by 3 bases and J by 4 bases, with 3 bases of the junction left unmatched. CDR1 SGHRS and CDR2 YFSETQ come from the germline V gene. The CDR3 loop reads CASSSNRGYGYTF. CDR3 nucleotides: TGCGCCAGCAGCTCGAACAGGGGCTATGGCTACACCTTC.

This chain connects TRBV11-2 to TRBJ1-4; 7 bases are shared with TRBD1. J was trimmed by 4 bases and V by 3 bases; bases with no gene match: 5. From germline, CDR1 is SGHAT and CDR2 FQNNGV. CDR3 length equals 15 residues. In DNA form, the CDR3 reads TGTGCCAGCAGCTTTGGAGACAGGGTTAATGAAAAACTGTTTTTT. Translation gives CASSFGDRVNEKLFF. Complete variable domain (other parts from reference TRBV11-2 and TRBJ1-4): EAGVAQSPRYKIIEKRQSVAFWCNPISGHATLYWYQQILGQGPKLLIQFQNNGVVDDSQLPKDRFSAERLKGVDSTLKIQPAKLEDSAVYLCASSFGDRVNEKLFFGSGTQLSVL.

This clonotype turned up a few times. The CDR3 loop reads CSAITGQGIGGYTF. The CDR3, as DNA: TGCAGTGCTATCACCGGACAGGGAATAGGCGGCTACACCTTC. The rearrangement joins TRBV20-1 to TRBJ1-2, with TRBD1 identical over 8 bases. Unmatched junction bases numbered 12, after V lost 4 bases and J lost 8 bases. The CDR3 consists of 14 residues. Germline V gene lookup returns CDR1 DFQATT and CDR2 SNEGSKA (reference sequence).

The rearrangement joins TRBV18 to TRBJ1-6, with D uncertain. In germline, CDR1 is KGHSH, CDR2 LQKENI. This CDR3 spans 16 amino acids. The V gene lost 3 bases and the J gene lost 6 bases, with 15 bases spanning the gap. The CDR3 region is CASSPRRSGLNSPLHF. The CDR3 coding sequence is TGTGCCAGCTCACCTCGACGTTCTGGCCTTAATTCACCCCTCCACTTT.

This clonotype was observed a few times. The chain links TRBV24-1 to TRBJ1-1; D possibly corresponds to TRBD1 (6 bases). V lost 0 bases and J 7 bases, leaving 17 bases between the germline ends. CDR1 is KGHDR and CDR2 is SFDVKD in the germline V gene. The CDR3 is 16 amino acids. The CDR3 reads CATSDLPLGHGGEAFF. Here the CDR3 DNA reads TGTGCCACCAGTGATTTGCCACTGGGACACGGGGGTGAAGCTTTCTTT.

This clonotype has a handful of counts. This chain joins TRBV6-1 and TRBJ2-1; TRBD2 agrees at 9 bases. This CDR3 contains 15 residues. V was clipped by 7 bases and J by 4 bases; unmatched bases: 8. The germline gives CDR1 MNHNS, CDR2 SASEGT. The CDR3 nucleotides read TGTGCCAGCACCATCAGCGGGGGGCTATACAATGAGCAGTTCTTC. Its translation: CASTISGGLYNEQFF.

This clonotype occurred many times. The J gene is TRBJ2-7, the V gene TRBV18; the D gene is possibly TRBD2 (6 bases). CDR1 is KGHSH, CDR2 LQKENI, per germline. Trimming removed 5 bases from V and 3 bases from J, with 17 bases in between. The CDR3 sequence is 15 residues long. This CDR3 reads CASSGGDRPYYEQYF. Here the CDR3 DNA reads TGTGCCAGCTCAGGAGGGGACCGTCCTTACTACGAGCAGTACTTC. Filled out from reference TRBV18 and TRBJ2-7, the complete variable domain reads NAGVMQNPRHLVRRRGQEARLRCSPMKGHSHVYWYRQLPEEGLKFMVYLQKENIIDESGMPKERFSAEFPKEGPSILRIQQVVRGDSAAYFCASSGGDRPYYEQYFGPGTRLTVT.

Many counts were recorded for this clonotype. The chain is built from TRBV3-1 and TRBJ1-2, with TRBD1 as a possible D gene (6 bases). The CDR3 consists of 13 residues. Trimming took 1 base from V and 4 from J, leaving 7 bases between them. Germline V CDR1 and CDR2: LGHDT, YNNKEL (reference sequence). CDR3 coding DNA: TGTGCCAGCAGCCAAGGGGGGCTCTATGGCTACACCTTC. Translated: CASSQGGLYGYTF.

This clonotype was recorded a few times. The chain combines TRBV4-2 with TRBJ1-1; D unresolved. V dropped 1 base and J dropped 1 base, with 7 bases sitting between them. The CDR3 covers 14 residues. Germline V gene sequence: CDR1 LGHNA, CDR2 YNFKEQ. Written as DNA, the CDR3 is TGTGCCAGCAGCCAAGGACGGAGGAACACTGAAGCTTTCTTT. Amino acids: CASSQGRRNTEAFF.

This clonotype showed up just a few times. The V and J genes are TRBV11-2 and TRBJ2-4, with 7 bases that match TRBD1. J was trimmed by 0 bases and V by 5 bases; bases with no gene match: 4. The CDR3 is 15 residues long. Germline values: CDR1 SGHAT, CDR2 FQNNGV. CDR3 region: CASSTGQIAKNIQYF. The DNA of the CDR3 is TGTGCCAGCAGCACGGGACAGATAGCCAAAAACATTCAGTACTTC.

The rearrangement joins TRBV29-1 to TRBJ2-5; D unresolved. V dropped 4 bases and J dropped 5 bases, with 8 bases sitting between them. This CDR3 is built from 11 residues. Germline V gives CDR1 SQVTM, CDR2 ANQGSEA. The CDR3 loop reads CSVALGETQYF. In DNA form, the CDR3 reads TGCAGCGTTGCCTTGGGGGAGACCCAGTACTTC.

This clonotype was seen a few times. The rearrangement links TRBV7-2 to TRBJ2-2; unclear D gene. The CDR3 totals 14 residues. With 1 base removed from V and 3 bases from J, the gap between germline ends came to 6 bases. CDR1 is SGHTA and CDR2 is FQGNSA in the germline V gene. CDR3 DNA sequence: TGTGCCAGCAGCTTAGGTCACTACACCGGGGAGCTGTTTTTT. It is translated as CASSLGHYTGELFF.

This clonotype appeared a few times. The chain joins TRBV28 to TRBJ2-7, with TRBD2 matching over 11 bases. Unmatched junction bases numbered 9, after V lost 5 bases and J lost 0 bases. The CDR3 spans 17 residues. Per the germline V gene, CDR1 is MDHEN and CDR2 is SYDVKM. CDR3 region: CASSGTSGSAHSYEQYF. For the CDR3, the DNA is TGTGCCAGCAGTGGTACTAGCGGGAGTGCCCACTCCTACGAGCAGTACTTC.

The V gene is TRBV20-1, the J gene TRBJ1-2; D call uncertain. The CDR3 extends over 12 amino acids. V lost 6 bases, J lost 4 bases, and 12 bases lay in between. Per the germline V gene, CDR1 is DFQATT and CDR2 is SNEGSKA (reference sequence). The CDR3 coding sequence is TGCAGTGCGGCCGGGAGCGGCTATGGCTACACCTTC. Amino acids: CSAAGSGYGYTF.

This clonotype was detected a few times. The chain has TRBV7-9 and TRBJ2-7, with TRBD1 matching over 8 bases. V gave up 0 bases and J gave up 0 bases; unmatched junction bases: 4. In germline, CDR1 is SEHNR, CDR2 FQNEAQ (reference sequence). This CDR3 region has 16 residues. The CDR3, as DNA: TGTGCCAGCAGCTTAGCGTCGGGACAGGACTCCTACGAGCAGTACTTC. Protein sequence: CASSLASGQDSYEQYF.

This clonotype was observed a few times. The DNA for the CDR3 is TGTGCCAGCAGCACCGGGACAGGGGGTCGAGCTGAAAAACTGTTTTTT. Translated: CASSTGTGGRAEKLFF. This chain connects TRBV9 to TRBJ1-4, with TRBD1 matching over 11 bases. The CDR3 is 16 residues long. The V gene end was trimmed by 4 bases and the J gene end by 7 bases; junction bases not matched to a gene: 9. Germline V gene data show CDR1 as SGDLS and CDR2 as YYNGEE.